This TCR beta chain was recorded in a study of blood T cell repertoires in COVID-19. Whole-study context: Donors in the United States, Italy and Spain gave samples during acute or convalescent COVID-19. Nucleic acid was either cDNA or gDNA, and it came from T cells, B-cell-depleted T cells, or PBMCs.

Between the trimmed V and J ends, which lost 4 bases and 0 bases, there was a span of 16 bases. The germline CDR1 and CDR2 sequences are SGHDT and YYEEEE. This CDR3 region has 16 residues. Authors' processing steps: The authors estimated nucleated cell counts from reference gene primer amplification. The assay was immunoSEQ multiplex PCR, and TCRdb's table has in-frame clones only and misses some. For V, J and clone size, that table is used; D and trimming come from the DNA. Among roughly 42,000 clones listed, around 88% were seen once. The clonotype comes from a human donor in a cohort sampled during active COVID-19. The rearrangement uses TRBV5-6 and TRBJ1-2; D unclear. Sequences were obtained from peripheral blood. The CDR3 sequence: CASSLRWAPSNYGYTF. CDR3 bases: TGTGCCAGCAGCCTACGCTGGGCACCATCTAACTATGGCTACACCTTC. Full variable domain (remainder filled in from reference TRBV5-6 and TRBJ1-2): DAGVTQSPTHLIKTRGQQVTLRCSPKSGHDTVSWYQQALGQGPQFIFQYYEEEERQRGNFPDRFSGHQFPNYSSELNVNALLLGDSALYLCASSLRWAPSNYGYTFGSGTRLTVV.